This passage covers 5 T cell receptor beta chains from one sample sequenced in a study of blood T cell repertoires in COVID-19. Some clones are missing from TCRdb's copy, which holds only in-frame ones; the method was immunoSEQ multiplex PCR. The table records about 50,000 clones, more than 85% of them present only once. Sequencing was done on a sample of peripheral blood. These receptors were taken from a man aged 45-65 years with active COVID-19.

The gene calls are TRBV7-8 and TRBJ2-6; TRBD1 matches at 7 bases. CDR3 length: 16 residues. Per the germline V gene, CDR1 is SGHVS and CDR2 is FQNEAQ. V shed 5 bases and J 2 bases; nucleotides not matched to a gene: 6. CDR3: CASSATTGTGANVLTF. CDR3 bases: TGTGCCAGCAGCGCGACGACAGGGACTGGGGCCAACGTCCTGACTTTC.

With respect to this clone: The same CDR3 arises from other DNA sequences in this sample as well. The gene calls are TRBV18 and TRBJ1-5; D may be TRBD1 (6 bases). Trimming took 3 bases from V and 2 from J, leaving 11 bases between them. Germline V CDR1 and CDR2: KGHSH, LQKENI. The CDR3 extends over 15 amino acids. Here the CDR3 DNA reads TGTGCCAGCTCACCCATAGGGGGTGGCAATCAGCCCCAGCATTTT. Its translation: CASSPIGGGNQPQHF.

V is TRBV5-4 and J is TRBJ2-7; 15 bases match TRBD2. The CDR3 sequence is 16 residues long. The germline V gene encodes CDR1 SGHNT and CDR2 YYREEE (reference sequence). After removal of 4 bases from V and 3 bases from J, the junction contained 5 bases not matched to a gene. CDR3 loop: CASSKGLAGGLYEQYF. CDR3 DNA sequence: TGTGCCAGCAGCAAGGGACTAGCGGGGGGTCTCTACGAGCAGTACTTC.

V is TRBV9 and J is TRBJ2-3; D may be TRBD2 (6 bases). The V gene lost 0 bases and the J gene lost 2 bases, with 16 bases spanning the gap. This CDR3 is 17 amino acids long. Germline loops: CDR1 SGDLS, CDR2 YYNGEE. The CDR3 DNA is TGTGCCAGCAGCGTAGGCCCCAGCCGCGGGGACACAGATACGCAGTATTTT. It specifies CASSVGPSRGDTDTQYF.

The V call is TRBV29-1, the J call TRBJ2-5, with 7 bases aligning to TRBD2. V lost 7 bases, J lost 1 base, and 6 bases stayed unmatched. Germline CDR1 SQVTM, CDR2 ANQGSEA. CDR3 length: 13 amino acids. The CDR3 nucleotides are TGCAGCGGAGCGGGGAGGCTCCAAGAGACCCAGTACTTC. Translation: CSGAGRLQETQYF.